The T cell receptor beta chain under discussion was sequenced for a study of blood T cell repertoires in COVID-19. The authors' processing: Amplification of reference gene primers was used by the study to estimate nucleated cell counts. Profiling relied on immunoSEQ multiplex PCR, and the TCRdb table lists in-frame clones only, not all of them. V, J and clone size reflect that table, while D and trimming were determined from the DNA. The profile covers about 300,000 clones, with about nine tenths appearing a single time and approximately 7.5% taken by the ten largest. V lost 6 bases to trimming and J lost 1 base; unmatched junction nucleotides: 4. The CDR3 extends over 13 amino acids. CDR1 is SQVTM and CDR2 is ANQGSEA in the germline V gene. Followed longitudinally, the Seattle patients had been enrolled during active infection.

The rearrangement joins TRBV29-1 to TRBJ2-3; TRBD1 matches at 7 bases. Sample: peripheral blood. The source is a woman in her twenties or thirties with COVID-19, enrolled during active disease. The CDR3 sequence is CSVRGFGTDTQYF. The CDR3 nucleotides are TGCAGCGTCAGGGGGTTTGGCACAGATACGCAGTATTTT.